This is a list of T cell receptor beta chains from one sample in a study of blood T cell repertoires in COVID-19. Clones were read by immunoSEQ multiplex PCR, and TCRdb kept only the in-frame ones, dropping some. This sample carries around 450,000 clones, 87% of them seen once, and the ten largest clones take under 0.85%. The specimen was PBMCs or T cells enriched from blood (not recorded which). Receptors were obtained from a woman aged 18 to 35 who had recovered from COVID-19. CDR3s include the opening cysteine and the closing phenylalanine or tryptophan. Fields, in order: V gene, J gene, CDR3 length, clone size, D gene, CDR3 DNA, CDR3 protein. A D gene is named only where the DNA matches it firmly. Part of the rows lack a size; the others show once, few, many or a class for expanded clones.

V gene: TRBV24-1; J gene: TRBJ1-2; CDR3 length: 12; clone size: -; D gene: -; CDR3 DNA: TGTGCCATTAGCACCCATAAAGGCGGCTACACCTTC; CDR3 protein: CAISTHKGGYTF
V gene: TRBV5-3; J gene: TRBJ2-7; CDR3 length: 18; clone size: -; D gene: TRBD2; CDR3 DNA: TGTGCCAGAAGCTCGGGACTAGCGGGGGCTAAAACATCCTACGAGCAGTACTTC; CDR3 protein: CARSSGLAGAKTSYEQYF
V gene: TRBV19; J gene: TRBJ1-4; CDR3 length: 15; clone size: -; D gene: TRBD1; CDR3 DNA: TGTGCCAGTACCCCCCAGGGGACAGGGATTGAAAAACTGTTTTTT; CDR3 protein: CASTPQGTGIEKLFF
V gene: TRBV30; J gene: TRBJ1-1; CDR3 length: 11; clone size: -; D gene: -; CDR3 DNA: TGTGCCTGGGCCTCGGTTGCTGAAGCTTTCTTT; CDR3 protein: CAWASVAEAFF
V gene: TRBV5-4; J gene: TRBJ2-1; CDR3 length: 15; clone size: -; D gene: -; CDR3 DNA: TGTGCCAGCAGCTTGCGGGGGGACATAAACAATGAGCAGTTCTTC; CDR3 protein: CASSLRGDINNEQFF
V gene: TRBV7-9; J gene: TRBJ2-5; CDR3 length: 14; clone size: -; D gene: -; CDR3 DNA: TGTGCCAGCAGGTCGGGAAAGCCCCAAGAGACCCAGTACTTC; CDR3 protein: CASRSGKPQETQYF
V gene: TRBV19; J gene: TRBJ1-5; CDR3 length: 12; clone size: few; D gene: -; CDR3 DNA: TGTGCCAGTAGTATCTCCAATCAGCCCCAGCATTTT; CDR3 protein: CASSISNQPQHF
V gene: TRBV5-6; J gene: TRBJ2-5; CDR3 length: 13; clone size: -; D gene: -; CDR3 DNA: TGTGCCAGCAGCTTCGCCGGGAAAGAGACCCAGTACTTC; CDR3 protein: CASSFAGKETQYF
V gene: TRBV25-1; J gene: TRBJ1-1; CDR3 length: 14; clone size: -; D gene: -; CDR3 DNA: TGTGCCAGCAGTGAACCGGGTGAGAGCACTGAAGCTTTCTTT; CDR3 protein: CASSEPGESTEAFF
V gene: TRBV12-3/TRBV12-4; J gene: TRBJ2-7; CDR3 length: 13; clone size: -; D gene: -; CDR3 DNA: TGTGCCAGCAGTTTAGACAGGGAAAGCGAGCAGTACTTC; CDR3 protein: CASSLDRESEQYF
V gene: TRBV7-3; J gene: TRBJ2-5; CDR3 length: 13; clone size: -; D gene: -; CDR3 DNA: TGTGCCAGCAGCTTTCAGCAGGGGGAGACCCAGTACTTC; CDR3 protein: CASSFQQGETQYF
V gene: TRBV10-3; J gene: TRBJ1-1; CDR3 length: 14; clone size: -; D gene: TRBD1; CDR3 DNA: TGTGCCATCAGTAAAGACAGGGGGCTCACTGAAGCTTTCTTT; CDR3 protein: CAISKDRGLTEAFF
V gene: TRBV7-9; J gene: TRBJ2-4; CDR3 length: 19; clone size: -; D gene: TRBD2; CDR3 DNA: TGTGCCAGCAGCCCAGGGACTGCGGGGGGCCCATTTACCAAAAACATTCAGTACTTC; CDR3 protein: CASSPGTAGGPFTKNIQYF
V gene: TRBV5-1; J gene: TRBJ2-7; CDR3 length: 15; clone size: once; D gene: -; CDR3 DNA: TGCGCCAGCAGCTTTGGCTGGACTTCCTTGTACGAGCAGTACTTC; CDR3 protein: CASSFGWTSLYEQYF
V gene: TRBV27; J gene: TRBJ2-7; CDR3 length: 14; clone size: -; D gene: TRBD1; CDR3 DNA: TGTGCCAGCAGCGTTCCGGGACAGGGCAGGGAGCAGTACTTC; CDR3 protein: CASSVPGQGREQYF
V gene: TRBV28; J gene: TRBJ1-1; CDR3 length: 13; clone size: -; D gene: -; CDR3 DNA: TGTGCCAGCCATCTGACACCGAACACTGAAGCTTTCTTT; CDR3 protein: CASHLTPNTEAFF
V gene: TRBV19; J gene: TRBJ1-2; CDR3 length: 15; clone size: -; D gene: TRBD1; CDR3 DNA: TGTGCCAGTAGTTCCCCGGGACAGGGGGAATATGGCTACACCTTC; CDR3 protein: CASSSPGQGEYGYTF
V gene: TRBV5-1; J gene: TRBJ1-1; CDR3 length: 14; clone size: -; D gene: -; CDR3 DNA: TGCGCCAGCAGCGAACAGAAAGGGGACACTGAAGCTTTCTTT; CDR3 protein: CASSEQKGDTEAFF
V gene: TRBV7-9; J gene: TRBJ1-2; CDR3 length: 14; clone size: -; D gene: -; CDR3 DNA: TGTGCCAGCGCCCCGGTGGTCTCGAACTATGGCTACACCTTC; CDR3 protein: CASAPVVSNYGYTF
V gene: TRBV18; J gene: TRBJ1-2; CDR3 length: 14; clone size: -; D gene: TRBD1; CDR3 DNA: TGTGCCAGCTCACCGGGACAGGGGGGATATGGCTACACCTTC; CDR3 protein: CASSPGQGGYGYTF
V gene: TRBV2; J gene: TRBJ2-7; CDR3 length: 12; clone size: -; D gene: -; CDR3 DNA: TGTGCCGGACGGGGGAATAGCTACGAGCAGTACTTC; CDR3 protein: CAGRGNSYEQYF
V gene: TRBV7-2; J gene: TRBJ1-2; CDR3 length: 14; clone size: -; D gene: TRBD1; CDR3 DNA: TGTGCCAGCAGCCTCGGGACAGGGCAATGGCTACACACCTTC; CDR3 protein: CASSLGTGQWLHTF
V gene: TRBV5-1; J gene: TRBJ1-1; CDR3 length: 10; clone size: few; D gene: -; CDR3 DNA: TGCGCCAGCAGCTTGGGGGCGGCTTTCTTT; CDR3 protein: CASSLGAAFF
V gene: TRBV20-1; J gene: TRBJ2-7; CDR3 length: 11; clone size: -; D gene: -; CDR3 DNA: TGCAGTGCCCAGGGGTCCTACGAGCAGTACTTC; CDR3 protein: CSAQGSYEQYF
V gene: TRBV30; J gene: TRBJ1-3; CDR3 length: 14; clone size: -; D gene: TRBD1; CDR3 DNA: TGTGCCTGGGATACAGGGGCCTCTGGAAACACCATATATTTT; CDR3 protein: CAWDTGASGNTIYF
V gene: TRBV9; J gene: TRBJ2-3; CDR3 length: 16; clone size: once; D gene: TRBD2; CDR3 DNA: TGTGCCAGCAGCTCCTATCCGGGGGGGACCCCAGATACGCAGTATTTT; CDR3 protein: CASSSYPGGTPDTQYF
V gene: TRBV21-1; J gene: TRBJ1-1; CDR3 length: 15; clone size: -; D gene: -; CDR3 DNA: TGTGCCAGCAGTCAACAGGCTCCGTTGAACACTGAAGCTTTCTTT; CDR3 protein: CASSQQAPLNTEAFF
V gene: TRBV3-1/TRBV3-2; J gene: TRBJ1-1; CDR3 length: 13; clone size: -; D gene: -; CDR3 DNA: TGTGCCAGCAGCCAACAGACGGGAGGTGAAGCTTTCTTT; CDR3 protein: CASSQQTGGEAFF
V gene: TRBV7-9; J gene: TRBJ1-2; CDR3 length: 15; clone size: -; D gene: -; CDR3 DNA: TGTGCCAGCAGCTTAGTTCGGGGATGGGGCTATGGCTACACCTTC; CDR3 protein: CASSLVRGWGYGYTF
V gene: TRBV3-1/TRBV3-2; J gene: TRBJ2-1; CDR3 length: 12; clone size: -; D gene: -; CDR3 DNA: TGTGCCAGCAGCCTAAGAGGCAATGAGCAGTTCTTC; CDR3 protein: CASSLRGNEQFF
V gene: TRBV4-1; J gene: TRBJ1-2; CDR3 length: 18; clone size: -; D gene: TRBD1; CDR3 DNA: TGCGCCAGCAGCCAAGTCCCCCCGCGGAGGGGGCAGACAGGCGGCTACACCTTC; CDR3 protein: CASSQVPPRRGQTGGYTF
V gene: TRBV5-4; J gene: TRBJ1-1; CDR3 length: 14; clone size: few; D gene: -; CDR3 DNA: TGTGCCAGCAGCTTGGGGTCGGGGGACACTGAAGCTTTCTTT; CDR3 protein: CASSLGSGDTEAFF
V gene: TRBV29-1; J gene: TRBJ2-7; CDR3 length: 17; clone size: -; D gene: -; CDR3 DNA: TGCAGCGTCCAACAGTATATTTTAGGCTTACCCGTCTACGAGCAGTACTTC; CDR3 protein: CSVQQYILGLPVYEQYF
V gene: TRBV6-5; J gene: TRBJ1-1; CDR3 length: 14; clone size: -; D gene: TRBD1; CDR3 DNA: TGTGCCAGCAGTTACTCCTTAGGGACAGACGAAGCTTTCTTT; CDR3 protein: CASSYSLGTDEAFF
V gene: TRBV10-2; J gene: TRBJ2-2; CDR3 length: 15; clone size: -; D gene: TRBD2; CDR3 DNA: TGCGCCAGCACCAGGGAGCGGGGGCGGGGCGGGGAGCTGTTTTTT; CDR3 protein: CASTRERGRGGELFF
V gene: TRBV4-1; J gene: TRBJ1-5; CDR3 length: 15; clone size: -; D gene: TRBD1; CDR3 DNA: TGCGCCAGCAGCCAAGATCAGGGGGCAAGGGAGCCCCAGCATTTT; CDR3 protein: CASSQDQGAREPQHF
V gene: TRBV9; J gene: TRBJ2-3; CDR3 length: 16; clone size: -; D gene: TRBD2; CDR3 DNA: TGTGCCAGCAGCGTCGGGGCTAGCGGCTCCACAGATACGCAGTATTTT; CDR3 protein: CASSVGASGSTDTQYF
V gene: TRBV27; J gene: TRBJ2-1; CDR3 length: 16; clone size: -; D gene: TRBD2; CDR3 DNA: TGTGCCACTACGGCCTTCGGGGGGGCCAGGTACAATGAGCAGTTCTTC; CDR3 protein: CATTAFGGARYNEQFF
V gene: TRBV7-9; J gene: TRBJ1-5; CDR3 length: 15; clone size: -; D gene: TRBD1; CDR3 DNA: TGTGCCAGCAGCTTGGCAGGGGGTGGTAATCAGCCCCAGCATTTT; CDR3 protein: CASSLAGGGNQPQHF
V gene: TRBV27; J gene: TRBJ1-6; CDR3 length: 18; clone size: -; D gene: -; CDR3 DNA: TGTGCCAGCAGTTTTGTAGCGACCGGACCCGACTATAATTCACCCCTCCACTTT; CDR3 protein: CASSFVATGPDYNSPLHF
V gene: TRBV28; J gene: TRBJ1-2; CDR3 length: 14; clone size: -; D gene: -; CDR3 DNA: TGTGCCAGCAGTTTGGGAGGGCGGCTCTATGGCTACACCTTC; CDR3 protein: CASSLGGRLYGYTF
V gene: TRBV2; J gene: TRBJ1-5; CDR3 length: 13; clone size: -; D gene: TRBD1; CDR3 DNA: TGTGCCACTTCGTTACAGGGGCCTGGGCCCCAGCATTTT; CDR3 protein: CATSLQGPGPQHF
V gene: TRBV29-1; J gene: TRBJ1-5; CDR3 length: 12; clone size: -; D gene: TRBD1; CDR3 DNA: TGCAGCGTGAGGACAGGGGGACAGCCCCAGCATTTT; CDR3 protein: CSVRTGGQPQHF
V gene: TRBV20-1; J gene: TRBJ2-3; CDR3 length: 14; clone size: -; D gene: -; CDR3 DNA: TGCAGTGCTAGTATGTCTAGCGCCACAGATACGCAGTATTTT; CDR3 protein: CSASMSSATDTQYF